This T cell receptor (beta chain) came from a study of control samples from healthy donors and cancer patients (dated by TCRdb to 2020 to 2022). V lost 0 bases and J lost 3 bases; the stretch between them is 12 bases long. Via the germline V gene, CDR1 is MNHEY and CDR2 SVGAGI. There are 15 amino acids in the CDR3, from cysteine to phenylalanine inclusive. This entry keeps only the CDR3 DNA: 45 bases, framed from base 1. Library preparation used the immunoSEQ multiplex PCR assay. TCRdb holds this immuneACCESS table with in-frame rearrangements only. Some clones are missing; in checked studies, unresolved V genes explain under half, and the rest has no known cause. This sample lists about 150,000 clones; under 90% were detected once. The ten top clones hold less than 5.5% of the sample. The table lists this clone with a count of one. This clone's antigen is unknown. Base quality data are lacking; no much larger clone is found one base away.

Sequenced material: blood. This TCR derives from a man under 40 in good health. The sequence links TRBV6-5 to TRBJ2-7, and possibly TRBD2, on 6 matching bases. The bases are TGTGCCAGCAGTTACTCTCCGCGGGATGACTACGAGCAGTACTTC. Translated, this gives CASSYSPRDDYEQYF.